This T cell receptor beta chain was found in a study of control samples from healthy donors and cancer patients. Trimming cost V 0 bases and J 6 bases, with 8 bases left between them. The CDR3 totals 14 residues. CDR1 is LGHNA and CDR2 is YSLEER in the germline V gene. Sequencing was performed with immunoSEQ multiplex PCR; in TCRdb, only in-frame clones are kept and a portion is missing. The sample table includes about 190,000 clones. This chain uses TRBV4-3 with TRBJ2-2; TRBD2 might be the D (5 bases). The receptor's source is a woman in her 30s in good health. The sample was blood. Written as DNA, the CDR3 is TGCGCCAGCAGCCAAGAGAGGGTGCCCGGGGAGCTGTTTTTT. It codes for CASSQERVPGELFF.